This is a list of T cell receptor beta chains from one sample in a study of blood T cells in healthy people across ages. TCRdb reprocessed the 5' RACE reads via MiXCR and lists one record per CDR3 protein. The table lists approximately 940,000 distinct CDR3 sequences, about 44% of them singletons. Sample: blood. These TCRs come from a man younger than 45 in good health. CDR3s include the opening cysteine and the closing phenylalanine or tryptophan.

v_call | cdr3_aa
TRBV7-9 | CASSFGNPSTDTQYF
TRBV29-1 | CSAPGGSADTQYF
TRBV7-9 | CASNELQGEYTEAFF
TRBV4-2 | CASSQVGQGITQPQHF
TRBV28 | CASSQSGGSYYEQYF
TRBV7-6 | CASSLGPGLGDGDTQYF
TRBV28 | CASRGTSLETQYF
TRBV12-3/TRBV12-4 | CASSLQETGELFF
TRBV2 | CASSEKVQNTEAFF
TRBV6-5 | CASSYNRDRVYNEQFF
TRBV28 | CASSPGRDFHNEQFF
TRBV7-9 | CASSSASGVNTGELFF
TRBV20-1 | CSAGQGLSGNTIYF
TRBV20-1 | CSARDGDDSPLHF
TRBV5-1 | CASSYIQGAGNNEQFF
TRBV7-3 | CASSLLSGPYEQYF
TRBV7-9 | CACLKAGVETQYF
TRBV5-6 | CASSFSDRGAGQPQHF
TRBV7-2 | CASSLLSGVTDTQYF
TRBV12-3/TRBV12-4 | CASKTGGRDTEAFF
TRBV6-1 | CATRRTALGYTF
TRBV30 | CACSPVNSYNEQFF
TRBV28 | CASTGTANYGYTF